Included here is one T cell receptor (beta chain) sequence, with context. All enrollees were roughly 18 to 100 years old and from 20 to 25 US areas. Resolution of symptoms, clearance, or two negative PCRs was present in recovered Cohort 3 donors. The data stem from a study of blood T cell repertoires in COVID-19. Generated by immunoSEQ multiplex PCR, the TCRdb table keeps only in-frame clones and is missing some. This sample has about 130,000 clones, with roughly four fifths found just once. Trimming at V came to 0 bases and at J to 6 bases, leaving 7 bases not matched to a gene. CDR3 length: 15 residues. Germline CDR1 reads SGHRS; CDR2 reads YFSETQ.

The specimen sequenced was PBMCs or T cells enriched from blood (not recorded which). The TCR originated in a man between 25 and 39 years old who had recovered from COVID-19. The genes are TRBV5-1 and TRBJ2-3; 7 bases match TRBD2. The CDR3 is CASSLVGGSGDTQYF. DNA for the CDR3: TGCGCCAGCAGCTTGGTGGGCGGGAGCGGTGATACGCAGTATTTT.